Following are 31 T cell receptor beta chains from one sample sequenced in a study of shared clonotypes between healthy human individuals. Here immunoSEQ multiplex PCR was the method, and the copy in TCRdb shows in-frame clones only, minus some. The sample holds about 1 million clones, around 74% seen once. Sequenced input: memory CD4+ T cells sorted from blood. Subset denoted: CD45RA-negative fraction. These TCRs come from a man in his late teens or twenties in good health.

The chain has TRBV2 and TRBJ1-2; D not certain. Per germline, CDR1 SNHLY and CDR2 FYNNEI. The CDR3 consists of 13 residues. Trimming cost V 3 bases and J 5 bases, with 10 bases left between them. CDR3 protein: CASSEHLQYGYTF. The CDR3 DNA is TGTGCCAGCAGTGAGCATCTGCAATATGGCTACACCTTC.

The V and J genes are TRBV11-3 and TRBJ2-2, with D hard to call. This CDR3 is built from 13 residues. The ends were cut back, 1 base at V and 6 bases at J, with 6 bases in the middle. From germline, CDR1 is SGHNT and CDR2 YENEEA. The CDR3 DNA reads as TGTGCCAGCAGCTTAGTCGCGGCCGGGGAGCTGTTTTTT. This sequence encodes CASSLVAAGELFF.

As DNA, the CDR3 is TGTGCCAGCAGCTTCTCACGGTCAAATAGCAATCAGCCCCAGCATTTT. It encodes CASSFSRSNSNQPQHF. This chain links TRBV5-6 with TRBJ1-5; D gene uncertain. This CDR3 region has 16 residues. Germline assignment: CDR1 SGHDT and CDR2 YYEEEE. Trimming took 2 bases from V and 0 from J, leaving 12 bases between them.

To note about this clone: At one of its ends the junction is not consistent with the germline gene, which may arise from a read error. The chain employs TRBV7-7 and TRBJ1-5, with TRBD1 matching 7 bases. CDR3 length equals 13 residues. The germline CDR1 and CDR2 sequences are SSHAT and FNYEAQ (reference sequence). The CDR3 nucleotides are TGTGCTAGCAGCCCTGACAGGGATCAGCCCCAGCATTTT. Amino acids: CASSPDRDQPQHF.

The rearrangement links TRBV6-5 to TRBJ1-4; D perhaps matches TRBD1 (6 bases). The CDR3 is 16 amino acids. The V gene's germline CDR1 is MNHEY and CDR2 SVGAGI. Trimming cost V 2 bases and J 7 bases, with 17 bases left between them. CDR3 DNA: TGTGCCAGCAGTTACGCGGGGGCGCATAATGGTGAAAAACTGTTTTTT. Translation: CASSYAGAHNGEKLFF.

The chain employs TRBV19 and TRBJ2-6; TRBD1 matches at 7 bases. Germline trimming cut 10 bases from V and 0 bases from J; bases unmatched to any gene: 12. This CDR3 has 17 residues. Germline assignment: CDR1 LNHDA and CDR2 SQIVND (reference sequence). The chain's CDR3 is CATHSGTDPSGANVLTF. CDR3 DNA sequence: TGTGCCACTCACTCCGGGACAGACCCCTCTGGGGCCAACGTCCTGACTTTC.

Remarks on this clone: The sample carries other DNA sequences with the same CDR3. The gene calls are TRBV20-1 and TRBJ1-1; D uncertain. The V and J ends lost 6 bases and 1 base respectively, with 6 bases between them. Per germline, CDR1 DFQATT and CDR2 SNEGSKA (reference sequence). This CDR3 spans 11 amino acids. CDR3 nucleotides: TGCAGTGCCATTAGGAACACTGAAGCTTTCTTT. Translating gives CSAIRNTEAFF.

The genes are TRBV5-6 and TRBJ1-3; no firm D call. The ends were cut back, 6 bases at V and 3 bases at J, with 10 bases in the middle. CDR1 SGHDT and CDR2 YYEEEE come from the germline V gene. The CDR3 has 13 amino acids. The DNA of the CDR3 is TGTGCCAGCACCCGATTCCGTGGAAACACCATATATTTT. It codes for CASTRFRGNTIYF.

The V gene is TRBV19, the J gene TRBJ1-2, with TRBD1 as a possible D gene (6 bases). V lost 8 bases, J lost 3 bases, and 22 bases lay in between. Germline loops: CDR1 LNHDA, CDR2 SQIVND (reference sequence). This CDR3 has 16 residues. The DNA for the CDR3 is TGTGCCAGTTCGGGGGAATGGGGGCCAGGGGACTATGGCTACACCTTC. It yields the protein CASSGEWGPGDYGYTF.

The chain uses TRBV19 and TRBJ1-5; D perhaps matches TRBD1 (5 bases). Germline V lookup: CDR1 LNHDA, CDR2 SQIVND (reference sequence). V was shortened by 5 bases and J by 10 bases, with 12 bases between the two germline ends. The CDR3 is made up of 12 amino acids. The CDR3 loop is CASSSQGSPQHF. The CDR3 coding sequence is TGTGCCAGTAGTTCTCAGGGATCCCCCCAGCATTTT.

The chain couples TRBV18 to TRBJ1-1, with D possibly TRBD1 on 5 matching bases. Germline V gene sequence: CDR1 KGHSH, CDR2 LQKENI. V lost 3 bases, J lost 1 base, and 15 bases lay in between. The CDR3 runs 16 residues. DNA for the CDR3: TGTGCCAGCTCACCTCGCCAGGGCTGGGGGAACACTGAAGCTTTCTTT. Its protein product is CASSPRQGWGNTEAFF.

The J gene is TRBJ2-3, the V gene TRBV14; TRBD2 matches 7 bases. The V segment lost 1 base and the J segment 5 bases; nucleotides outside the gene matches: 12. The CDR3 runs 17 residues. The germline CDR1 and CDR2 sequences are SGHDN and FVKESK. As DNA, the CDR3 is TGTGCCAGCAGCCAAGTTTGGGGGAGGGCCTCGGAAGATACGCAGTATTTT. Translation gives CASSQVWGRASEDTQYF.

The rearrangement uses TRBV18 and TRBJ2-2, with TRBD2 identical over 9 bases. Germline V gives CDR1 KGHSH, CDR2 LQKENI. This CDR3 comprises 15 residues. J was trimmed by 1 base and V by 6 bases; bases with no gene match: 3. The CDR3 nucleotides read TGTGCCAGCTCCCGGACTAGCGAGAACACCGGGGAGCTGTTTTTT. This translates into CASSRTSENTGELFF.

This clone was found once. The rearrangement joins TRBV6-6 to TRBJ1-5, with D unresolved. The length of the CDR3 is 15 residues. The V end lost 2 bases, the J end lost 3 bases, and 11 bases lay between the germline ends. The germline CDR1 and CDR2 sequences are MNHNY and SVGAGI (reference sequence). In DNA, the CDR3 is TGTGCCAGCAGTTACGGCTCGAGTTCCAATCAGCCCCAGCATTTT. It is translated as CASSYGSSSNQPQHF.

This CDR3 is CASSLTGTVDTQYF. The CDR3 nucleotides read TGTGCCAGCAGCTTAACAGGGACGGTAGATACGCAGTATTTT. V and J are TRBV7-9 and TRBJ2-3; a weak D match, TRBD1 (6 bases). The V end lost 2 bases, the J end lost 5 bases, and 11 bases lay between the germline ends. CDR3 length: 14 amino acids. Germline CDR1 and CDR2: SEHNR and FQNEAQ (reference sequence).

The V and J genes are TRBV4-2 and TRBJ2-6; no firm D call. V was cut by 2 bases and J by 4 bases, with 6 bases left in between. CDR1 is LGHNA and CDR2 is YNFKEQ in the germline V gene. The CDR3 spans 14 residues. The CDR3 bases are TGTGCCAGCAGCCAAACCCCCGGGGCCAACGTCCTGACTTTC. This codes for CASSQTPGANVLTF.

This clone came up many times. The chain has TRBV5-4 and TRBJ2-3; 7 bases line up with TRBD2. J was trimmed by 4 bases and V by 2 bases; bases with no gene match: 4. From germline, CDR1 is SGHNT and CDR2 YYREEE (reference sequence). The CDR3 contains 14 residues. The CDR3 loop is CASSLPGGSDTQYF. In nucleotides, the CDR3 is TGTGCCAGCAGCTTACCGGGAGGTTCAGATACGCAGTATTTT.

This chain's CDR3 is CASSPVTAYSPLHF. Here the CDR3 DNA reads TGTGCCAGCAGTCCGGTGACGGCCTATTCACCCCTCCACTTT. The chain joins TRBV28 to TRBJ1-6; D not resolved. The CDR3 is 14 amino acids. V gave up 5 bases and J gave up 8 bases, with 13 bases separating them. The germline V gene encodes CDR1 MDHEN and CDR2 SYDVKM.

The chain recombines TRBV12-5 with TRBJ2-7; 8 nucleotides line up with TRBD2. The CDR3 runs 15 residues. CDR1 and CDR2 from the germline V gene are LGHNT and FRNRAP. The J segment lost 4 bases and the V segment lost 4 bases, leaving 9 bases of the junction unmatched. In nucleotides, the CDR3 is TGTGCTAGTGGTTCCAATCGGGGACTAGTGTACGAGCAGTACTTC. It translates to CASGSNRGLVYEQYF.

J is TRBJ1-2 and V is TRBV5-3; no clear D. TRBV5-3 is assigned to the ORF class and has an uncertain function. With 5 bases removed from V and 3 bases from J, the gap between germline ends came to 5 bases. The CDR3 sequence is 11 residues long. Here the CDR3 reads CARSSDYGYTF. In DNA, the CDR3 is TGTGCCAGAAGTTCCGACTATGGCTACACCTTC.

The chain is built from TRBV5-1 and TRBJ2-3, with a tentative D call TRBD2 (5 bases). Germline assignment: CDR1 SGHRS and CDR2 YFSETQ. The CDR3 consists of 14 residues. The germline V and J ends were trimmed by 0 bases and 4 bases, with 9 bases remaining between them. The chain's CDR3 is CASSLDPGADTQYF. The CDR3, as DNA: TGCGCCAGCAGCTTGGACCCCGGGGCAGATACGCAGTATTTT.

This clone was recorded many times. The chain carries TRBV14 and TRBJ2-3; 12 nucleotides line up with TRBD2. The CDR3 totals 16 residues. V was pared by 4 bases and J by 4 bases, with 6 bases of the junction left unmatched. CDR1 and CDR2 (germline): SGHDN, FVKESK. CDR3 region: CASSLGLAGRSDTQYF. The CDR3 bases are TGTGCCAGCAGCCTTGGACTAGCGGGGCGTTCAGATACGCAGTATTTT.

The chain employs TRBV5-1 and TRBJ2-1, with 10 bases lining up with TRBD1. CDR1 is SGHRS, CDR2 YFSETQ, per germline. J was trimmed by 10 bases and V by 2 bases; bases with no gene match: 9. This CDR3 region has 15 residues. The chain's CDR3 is CASSFGTGEGREQFF. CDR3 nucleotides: TGCGCCAGCAGCTTCGGGACAGGGGAGGGACGGGAGCAGTTCTTC.

CDR3 region: CASSTGAGYTF. The CDR3 bases are TGTGCCAGCAGTACCGGGGCCGGCTACACCTTC. The V gene is TRBV6-5, the J gene TRBJ1-2; D may be TRBD1 (5 bases). With 5 bases removed from V and 8 bases from J, the gap between germline ends came to 9 bases. Looked up from germline, CDR1 is MNHEY and CDR2 is SVGAGI. This CDR3 spans 11 amino acids.

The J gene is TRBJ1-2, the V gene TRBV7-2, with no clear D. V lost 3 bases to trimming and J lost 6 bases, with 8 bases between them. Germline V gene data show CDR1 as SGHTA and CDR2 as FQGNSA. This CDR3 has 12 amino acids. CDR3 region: CASSLVLNGYTF. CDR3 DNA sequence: TGTGCCAGCAGCTTGGTCCTGAATGGCTACACCTTC.

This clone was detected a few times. This CDR3 reads CANSFGQGYNSPLHF. CDR3 bases: TGTGCCAACTCCTTCGGACAGGGTTATAATTCACCCCTCCACTTT. The chain joins TRBV10-3 to TRBJ1-6; 8 bases agree with TRBD1. Trimming cost V 10 bases and J 4 bases; bases outside gene matches: 9. CDR1 and CDR2 from the germline V gene are ENHRY and SYGVKD. The CDR3 spans 15 residues.

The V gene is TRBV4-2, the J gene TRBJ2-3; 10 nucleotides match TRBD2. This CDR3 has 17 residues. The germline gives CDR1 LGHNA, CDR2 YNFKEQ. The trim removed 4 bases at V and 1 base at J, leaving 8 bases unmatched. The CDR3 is CASSPGGLAGGTDTQYF. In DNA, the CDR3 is TGTGCCAGCAGCCCGGGAGGGCTAGCGGGGGGCACAGATACGCAGTATTTT.

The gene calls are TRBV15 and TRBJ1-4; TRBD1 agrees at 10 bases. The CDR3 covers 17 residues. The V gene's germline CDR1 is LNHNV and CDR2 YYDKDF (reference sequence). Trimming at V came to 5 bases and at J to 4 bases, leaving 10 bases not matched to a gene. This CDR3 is CATSLTWDRGINEKLFF. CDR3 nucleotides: TGTGCCACCAGCTTGACTTGGGACAGGGGTATTAATGAAAAACTGTTTTTT.

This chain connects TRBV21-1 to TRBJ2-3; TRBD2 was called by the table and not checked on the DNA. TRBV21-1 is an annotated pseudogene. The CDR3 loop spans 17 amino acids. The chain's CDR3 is CASSRGLAGGSTDTQYF. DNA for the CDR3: TGTGCCAGCAGCAGGGGACTAGCGGGGGGTTCCACAGATACGCAGTATTTT.

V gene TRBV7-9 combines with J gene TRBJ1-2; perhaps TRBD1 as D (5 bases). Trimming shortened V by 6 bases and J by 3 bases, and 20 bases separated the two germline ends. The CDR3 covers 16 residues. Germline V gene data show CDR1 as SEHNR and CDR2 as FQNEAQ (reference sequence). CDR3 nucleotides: TGTGCCAGCAGTTTTTCTTTACCGCAGGGCTACTATGGCTACACCTTC. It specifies CASSFSLPQGYYGYTF.

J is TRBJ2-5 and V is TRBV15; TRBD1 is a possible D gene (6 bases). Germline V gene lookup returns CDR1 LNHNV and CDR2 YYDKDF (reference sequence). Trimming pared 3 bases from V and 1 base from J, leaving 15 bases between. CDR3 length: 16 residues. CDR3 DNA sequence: TGTGCCACCAGCAGCTCCAGGGGTGTCTCCCAAGAGACCCAGTACTTC. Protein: CATSSSRGVSQETQYF.